This T cell receptor beta chain is from a study of response to subunit inactivated influenza vaccine. General observations from the study: It was the authors' suggestion that each seasonal influenza vaccination recruits few new T cells.

CDR1 is MNHNS and CDR2 is SASEGT in the germline V gene. This CDR3 contains 16 residues. V dropped 1 base and J dropped 2 bases, with 14 bases sitting between them. A single record per CDR3 protein comes from TCRdb applying MiXCR to the RT-PCR reads. The sample includes under 550,000 distinct CDR3 sequences, around 8% of them seen just once. Comment on this clonotype: The antigen is not known.

J is TRBJ1-2 and V is TRBV6-1; D gene uncertain. This sample comprised PBMCs from blood, obtained around 25 months after vaccination. This clonotype was sampled from a man aged 50-75 years who received an inactivated influenza vaccine. The CDR3 protein is CASSEVRDRRNYGYTF. The CDR3, as DNA: TGTGCCAGCAGTGAAGTGAGGGATCGCCGGAACTATGGCTACACCTTC.